Below are 4 T cell receptor beta chains sequenced from a single sample in a study of graft-versus-host responses after intestinal transplantation. This table comes from immunoSEQ multiplex PCR, and its TCRdb copy is limited to in-frame clones, with some not included. The profile shows more than 90,000 clones, more than 85% of them singletons. No antigen has been assigned to these receptors. Sequencing used unstimulated CD8+ T cells sorted from spleen or lymph node cells, obtained before transplant. The receptor set was obtained from a human donor who was the organ donor for an intestinal transplant.

The chain links TRBV14 to TRBJ2-1; D possibly corresponds to TRBD2 (5 bases). V lost 6 bases, J lost 5 bases, and 11 bases lay in between. There are 13 residues in the CDR3. Germline CDR1 reads SGHDN; CDR2 reads FVKESK. CDR3 in amino acids: CASRASNHNEQFF. As DNA, the CDR3 is TGTGCCAGCAGGGCTAGCAACCACAATGAGCAGTTCTTC.

The gene calls are TRBV2 and TRBJ1-2; D call uncertain. This CDR3 has 10 amino acids. Germline V CDR1 and CDR2: SNHLY, FYNNEI. Trimming pared 8 bases from V and 8 bases from J, leaving 9 bases between. CDR3: CASVAAGYTF. CDR3 DNA: TGTGCCAGCGTGGCGGCGGGCTACACCTTC.

J is TRBJ2-7 and V is TRBV7-9; TRBD1 matches 7 bases. Per germline, CDR1 SEHNR and CDR2 FQNEAQ (reference sequence). V trimming: 5 bases; J trimming: 3 bases; junction bases outside the gene matches: 4. CDR3 length: 13 amino acids. The CDR3 protein is CASSADRVYEQYF. DNA for the CDR3: TGTGCCAGCAGCGCTGACAGGGTCTACGAGCAGTACTTC.

This rearrangement joins TRBV27 to TRBJ1-5; 7 positions agree with TRBD1. The CDR3 sequence is 13 residues long. Per germline, CDR1 MNHEY and CDR2 SMNVEV (reference sequence). V gave up 6 bases and J gave up 4 bases; unmatched junction bases: 3. The CDR3 DNA reads TGTGCCAGCAGCCCCAGGGGGAATCAGCCCCAGCATTTT. Its protein is CASSPRGNQPQHF.